This section outlines one T cell receptor (beta chain) sequence together with its context. This entry belongs to a study of blood T cell repertoires in COVID-19. Study in general: From T cells, B-cell-depleted T cells, or PBMCs came the material, which was cDNA or gDNA.

The CDR3 runs to 14 residues. In germline, CDR1 is SGHTA, CDR2 FQGTGA. Trimming took off 2 bases at V and 0 bases at J, with 6 bases between the two ends. Original processing notes: How many nucleated cells were present was estimated from reference gene primer amplification. Repertoires were generated with immunoSEQ multiplex PCR, while TCRdb's copy carries only in-frame clones and drops some. The V and J calls and clone size come from that table; D and trimming were worked out from the DNA. The profile shows roughly 190,000 clones, 75% to 80% of them singletons. This TCR was recovered from a woman aged 45-65 years with active or convalescent COVID-19. This chain uses TRBV7-3 with TRBJ2-3; D uncertain. Source material: peripheral blood. CDR3 amino acids: CASSLSHSTDTQYF. The CDR3 nucleotides read TGTGCCAGCAGCTTATCACACAGCACAGATACGCAGTATTTT.